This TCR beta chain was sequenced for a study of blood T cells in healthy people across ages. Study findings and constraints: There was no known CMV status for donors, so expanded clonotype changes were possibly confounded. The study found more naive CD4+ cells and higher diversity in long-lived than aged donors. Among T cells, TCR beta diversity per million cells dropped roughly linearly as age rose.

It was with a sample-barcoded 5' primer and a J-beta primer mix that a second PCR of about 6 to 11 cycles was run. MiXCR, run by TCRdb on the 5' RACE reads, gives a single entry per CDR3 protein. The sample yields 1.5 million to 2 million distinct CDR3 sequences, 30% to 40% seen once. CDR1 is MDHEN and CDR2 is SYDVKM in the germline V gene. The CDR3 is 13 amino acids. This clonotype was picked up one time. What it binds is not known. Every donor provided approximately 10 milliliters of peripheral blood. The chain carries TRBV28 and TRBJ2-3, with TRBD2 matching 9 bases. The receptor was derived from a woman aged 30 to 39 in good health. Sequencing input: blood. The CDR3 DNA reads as TGTGCAGTATTTAGCGGGAGCCCAGATACGCAGTATTTT. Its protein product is CAVFSGSPDTQYF. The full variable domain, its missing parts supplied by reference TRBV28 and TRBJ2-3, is DVKVTQSSRYLVKRTGEKVFLECVQDMDHENMFWYRQDPGLGLRLIYFSYDVKMKEKGDIPEGYSVSREKKERFSLILESASTNQTSMYLCAVFSGSPDTQYFGPGTRLTVL.